Listed here are 27 T cell receptor beta chains from one sample, sequenced in a study of T cells in women clearing cervical HPV infection. Using immunoSEQ multiplex PCR, the repertoire was profiled, and TCRdb retains in-frame clones only, with some absent. The table for this sample gives roughly 30,000 clones. Material: blood buffy coat. All receptors come from a woman aged 18 to 75 with a cervical HPV16 infection that either progressed to CIN3+ or cleared (not recorded which).

This CDR3 reads CASSSRTGGNSPLHF. The covered CDR3 bases are TGTGCCAGCAGTTCCAGGACAGGGGGCAATTCACCC. The rearrangement joins TRBV12-3 or TRBV12-4 to TRBJ1-6, with TRBD1 matching 11 bases. From the germline J gene comes the end of the CDR3, since the read stops 3 residues before it. This CDR3 is 15 amino acids long. Unmatched junction bases numbered 3, after V lost 4 bases and J lost 7 bases.

On this clone: The CDR3 end falls 3 residues outside the read, so it is completed with the germline J gene. V is TRBV7-3 and J is TRBJ2-3; TRBD2 matches 7 bases. The V and J ends lost 6 bases and 2 bases, in that order; junction bases with no gene match: 5. The CDR3 extends over 14 amino acids. CDR1 is SGHTA, CDR2 FQGTGA, per germline. The chain's CDR3 is CASSFSGVTDTQYF. The sequenced CDR3 bases are TGTGCCAGCAGTTTCAGCGGGGTCACAGATACG.

Concerning this clone itself: Sequencing ends 3 residues short of the CDR3 end; the germline J gene provides the rest. The chain combines TRBV9 with TRBJ2-5; 8 nucleotides match TRBD2. Germline V gene lookup returns CDR1 SGDLS and CDR2 YYNGEE. The CDR3 length is 14 residues. The junction had 3 bases not matched to a gene; V was cut back by 0 bases and J by 5 bases. CDR3 sequence reads: CASSVDGGEETQYF. CDR3 bases read: TGTGCCAGCAGCGTAGACGGGGGGGAGGAGACC.

A note on this clone: The read ends 3 residues shy of where the CDR3 ends; the end is completed using the germline J gene. This rearrangement joins TRBV7-2 to TRBJ1-2, with TRBD1 identical over 8 bases. The CDR3 contains 13 residues. Germline-derived CDR1 and CDR2 are SGHTA and FQGNSA. The covered CDR3 bases are TGTGCCAGCAGCTTAGGGACAGGGAGCGGC. Translating gives CASSLGTGSG. The full CDR3 protein reads CASSLGTGSGYTF.

As concerns this clone: The read stops 3 residues short of the end of the CDR3; the missing end is completed from the germline J gene. This sequence joins TRBV19 and TRBJ1-1, with 9 bases aligning to TRBD1. The V gene's germline CDR1 is LNHDA and CDR2 SQIVND (reference sequence). The CDR3 runs to 17 residues. V lost 9 bases, J lost 0 bases, and 14 bases stayed unmatched. Here the CDR3 reads CASLGTGHKKMNTEAFF. The CDR3 DNA, read in part, is TGTGCCAGCCTGGGGACAGGGCACAAGAAGATGAACACTGAA.

A word on this clone: The sequence runs out 3 residues before the end of the CDR3; the remainder is reconstructed from the germline J gene. This chain links TRBV4-1 with TRBJ2-3, with D possibly TRBD2 on 6 matching bases. V was trimmed by 6 bases and J by 6 bases, leaving 10 bases between them. The CDR3 loop spans 12 amino acids. CDR1 is MGHRA and CDR2 is YSYEKL in the germline V gene. The part of the CDR3 DNA that was read is TGCGCCAGCAGTAGGGACTTCGATACG. Translated, it gives CASSRDFDT. The whole CDR3 protein is CASSRDFDTQYF.

As for this clone: The read comes to an end 3 residues before the CDR3 does, leaving the germline J gene to fill in the end. The rearrangement uses TRBV30 and TRBJ1-2, with D unclear. The CDR3 spans 13 residues. CDR1 is GTSNPN and CDR2 is SVGIG in the germline V gene (reference sequence). The CDR3 protein is CAWSRPPLHDYTF. CDR3 bases read: TGTGCCTGGAGTAGGCCGCCGCTCCACGAC. Full variable domain (rest looked up from reference TRBV30 and TRBJ1-2): SQTIHQWPATLVQPVGSPLSLECTVEGTSNPNLYWYRQAAGRGLQLLFYSVGIGQISSEVPQNLSASRPQDRQFILSSKKLLLSDSGFYLCAWSRPPLHDYTFGSGTRLTVV.

The CDR3 DNA, read in part, is TGTGCCAGCAGTGAAGATCTGCGGGGGGGTATTGAG. It encodes CASSEDLRGGIE. The full CDR3 reads CASSEDLRGGIEQFF. The V gene is TRBV2, the J gene TRBJ2-1; 9 positions agree with TRBD2. The CDR3 extends 3 residues past the end of the read, so its final part is completed from the germline J gene. After removal of 1 base from V and 9 bases from J, the junction contained 7 bases not matched to a gene. This CDR3 has 15 residues. CDR1 and CDR2 (germline): SNHLY, FYNNEI. Full variable domain (remainder filled in from reference TRBV2 and TRBJ2-1): EPEVTQTPSHQVTQMGQEVILRCVPISNHLYFYWYRQILGQKVEFLVSFYNNEISEKSEIFDDQFSVERPDGSNFTLKIRSTKLEDSAMYFCASSEDLRGGIEQFFGPGTRLTVL.

This chain's CDR3 is CASSGGTGWNEKLFF. The DNA read from the CDR3 is TGCGCCAGCAGCGGGGGGACAGGATGGAATGAAAAA. The gene calls are TRBV5-1 and TRBJ1-4, with 8 bases identical to TRBD1. The read gets to within 3 residues of the CDR3 end, and the germline J gene fills in the rest. Losses at the gene ends were 4 bases for V and 5 bases for J; bases not matched to a gene: 7. Germline loops: CDR1 SGHRS, CDR2 YFSETQ. This CDR3 spans 15 amino acids.

Notes on this clone: The read ends 3 residues before the CDR3 terminus; that terminus is restored from the germline J gene. V and J are TRBV7-2 and TRBJ2-3, with TRBD2 matching over 8 bases. The CDR3 runs to 15 residues. Germline CDR1 and CDR2: SGHTA and FQGNSA. Losses at the gene ends were 5 bases for V and 5 bases for J; bases not matched to a gene: 9. The part of the CDR3 DNA that was read is TGTGCCAGCAGCCCCGGCGGGGGGCAAAGAGATACG. Amino acids: CASSPGGGQRDT. The full CDR3 is CASSPGGGQRDTQYF.

Comment on this clone: The observed sequence ends 3 residues before the CDR3 terminus, with the missing tail filled in from the germline J gene. The chain has TRBV7-9 and TRBJ2-3; D gene uncertain. Germline-derived CDR1 and CDR2 are SEHNR and FQNEAQ (reference sequence). The CDR3 has 14 amino acids. V was cut by 2 bases and J by 1 base, with 7 bases left in between. Incomplete CDR3 DNA: TGTGCCAGCAGCTTAATTCAGGGCACAGATACG. Protein sequence: CASSLIQGTDT. The full CDR3 protein is CASSLIQGTDTQYF.

A word on this clone: The CDR3 is cut off 3 residues early in the read; its end comes from the germline J gene. The V and J genes are TRBV7-2 and TRBJ1-6; 7 nucleotides align to TRBD1. The germline CDR1 and CDR2 sequences are SGHTA and FQGNSA. The junction had 5 bases not matched to a gene; V was cut back by 5 bases and J by 7 bases. CDR3 length equals 14 residues. The CDR3 loop is CASSEGQVNSPLHF. The sequenced CDR3 bases are TGTGCCAGCAGCGAAGGACAGGTGAATTCACCC.

Points on this clone: The sequenced fragment ends 3 residues before the CDR3 boundary, so the rest is inferred from the germline J gene. The chain has TRBV18 and TRBJ2-7; 8 bases match TRBD1. Germline CDR1 KGHSH, CDR2 LQKENI. CDR3 length: 14 amino acids. Trimming removed 3 bases from V and 3 bases from J; junction bases left unmatched: 4. The CDR3 bases that were read are TGTGCCAGCTCACCTCAGACAGGGGTCTACGAG. Translation: CASSPQTGVYE. The full CDR3 protein reads CASSPQTGVYEQYF.

As regards this clone: The missing CDR3 end, 3 residues past where the read stops, is filled in from the germline J gene. The V gene is TRBV4-2, the J gene TRBJ1-4; D possibly corresponds to TRBD1 (5 bases). In germline, CDR1 is LGHNA, CDR2 YNFKEQ. The CDR3 covers 15 residues. Between the trimmed V and J ends, which lost 0 bases and 8 bases, there was a span of 13 bases. The CDR3 protein is CASSQDSGDGEKLFF. Partial CDR3 DNA: TGTGCCAGCAGCCAAGATTCGGGGGACGGCGAAAAA.

Comments on this clone: The missing CDR3 end, 3 residues past where the read stops, is filled in from the germline J gene. This chain connects TRBV29-1 to TRBJ2-7; 8 bases fit TRBD1. The V gene end was trimmed by 4 bases and the J gene end by 4 bases; junction bases not matched to a gene: 9. The CDR3 runs 14 residues. CDR1 SQVTM and CDR2 ANQGSEA come from the germline V gene. The sequenced CDR3 bases are TGCAGCGTTGTGGGGGACAGGATTGGATACGAG. Translating gives CSVVGDRIGYE. The complete CDR3 reads CSVVGDRIGYEQYF.

CDR3 region: CSARPGTGQETQYF. Incomplete CDR3 DNA: TGCAGTGCTAGACCCGGGACAGGGCAAGAGACC. The chain is built from TRBV20-1 and TRBJ2-5; 9 bases fit TRBD1. The CDR3 extends 3 residues past the end of the read, so its final part is completed from the germline J gene. Germline CDR1 and CDR2: DFQATT and SNEGSKA (reference sequence). The CDR3 has 14 amino acids. The ends lost 2 bases at V and 2 bases at J; junction bases unmatched: 3.

Of note for this clone: The read gets to within 3 residues of the CDR3 end, and the germline J gene fills in the rest. The chain uses TRBV20-1 and TRBJ2-3; D possibly corresponds to TRBD1 (6 bases). This CDR3 has 13 residues. V was pared by 6 bases and J by 2 bases, with 12 bases between. Per germline, CDR1 DFQATT and CDR2 SNEGSKA (reference sequence). The CDR3 DNA, read in part, is TGCAGTGCAAGGGACACTCTCACAGATACG. It is translated as CSARDTLTDT. The CDR3 reads in full as CSARDTLTDTQYF.

As for this clone: The sequence runs out 3 residues before the end of the CDR3; the remainder is reconstructed from the germline J gene. The chain joins TRBV5-5 to TRBJ1-4; D gene uncertain. Trimming pared 0 bases from V and 7 bases from J, leaving 10 bases between. Germline-derived CDR1 and CDR2 are SGHKS and YYEKEE (reference sequence). The CDR3 extends over 14 amino acids. Partial CDR3 DNA: TGTGCCAGCAGCTTGGGTCGGGGTTTTGAAAAA. It encodes CASSLGRGFEK. The full CDR3 protein is CASSLGRGFEKLFF.

Note on this clone: The read finishes 3 residues shy of the CDR3 end, and the germline J gene is used to complete it. The J gene is TRBJ2-3, the V gene TRBV13; TRBD1 matches 9 bases. Germline assignment: CDR1 PRHDT and CDR2 FYEKMQ (reference sequence). V gave up 0 bases and J gave up 4 bases; unmatched junction bases: 5. The CDR3 is 16 residues long. The CDR3 sequence is CASSLGGTGQADTQYF. The sequenced part of the CDR3 DNA is TGTGCCAGCAGCTTAGGGGGGACAGGGCAAGCAGATACG. Filled out from reference TRBV13 and TRBJ2-3, the complete variable domain reads AAGVIQSPRHLIKEKRETATLKCYPIPRHDTVYWYQQGPGQDPQFLISFYEKMQSDKGSIPDRFSAQQFSDYHSELNMSSLELGDSALYFCASSLGGTGQADTQYFGPGTRLTVL.

With respect to this clone: One end of the junction is discordant with germline, which a read error may explain. The read terminates 3 residues ahead of where the CDR3 ends, so the germline J gene completes it. The chain recombines TRBV4-2 with TRBJ1-6, with a weak D call TRBD1 (5 bases). Germline CDR1 LGHNA, CDR2 YNFKEQ. There are 14 residues in the CDR3. The sequenced CDR3 bases are TGCGCCAGCAGCCAACTCAGGGCTGTGACACCC. Translated, it gives CASSQLRAVTP. The full CDR3 sequence reads CASSQLRAVTPLHF.

Notes on this clone: Read coverage stops 3 residues before the CDR3 terminus; the germline J gene supplies the remainder. This rearrangement joins TRBV5-4 to TRBJ1-2; TRBD1 agrees at 9 bases. CDR1 is SGHNT, CDR2 YYREEE, per germline (reference sequence). CDR3 length: 14 amino acids. CDR3 bases read: TGTGCCAGCAGCCGACGGGACAGGGTGGAAAGC. Protein: CASSRRDRVES. The CDR3 reads in full as CASSRRDRVESYTF. Looking up the rest from reference TRBV5-4 and TRBJ1-2 gives the full variable domain: ETGVTQSPTHLIKTRGQQVTLRCSSQSGHNTVSWYQQALGQGPQFIFQYYREEENGRGNFPPRFSGLQFPNYSSELNVNALELDDSALYLCASSRRDRVESYTFGSGTRLTVV.

As concerns this clone: Sequencing ends 3 residues short of the CDR3 end; the germline J gene provides the rest. The V call is TRBV4-1, the J call TRBJ2-5; TRBD2 matches at 8 bases. Per germline, CDR1 MGHRA and CDR2 YSYEKL. The CDR3 runs 16 residues. V lost 0 bases to trimming and J lost 1 base; unmatched junction nucleotides: 4. Incomplete CDR3 DNA: TGCGCCAGCAGCCAAGAAGCGGGGGTCTTCCAAGAGACC. Its protein product is CASSQEAGVFQET. The full CDR3 protein reads CASSQEAGVFQETQYF.

For this clone: The CDR3 is cut off 3 residues early in the read; its end comes from the germline J gene. This chain joins TRBV11-1 and TRBJ1-1; D gene ambiguous. CDR1 SGHAT and CDR2 FQDESV come from the germline V gene (reference sequence). The CDR3 sequence is 14 residues long. The germline V and J ends were trimmed by 2 bases and 1 base, with 8 bases remaining between them. The part of the CDR3 DNA that was read is TGTGCCAGCAGCTTACGGGCGGGGAACACTGAA. It translates to CASSLRAGNTE. The CDR3 in its entirety is CASSLRAGNTEAFF.

As to this clone: The read ends 3 residues shy of where the CDR3 ends; the end is completed using the germline J gene. The chain couples TRBV7-9 to TRBJ2-7; TRBD2 might be the D (6 bases). CDR1 and CDR2 from the germline V gene are SEHNR and FQNEAQ (reference sequence). This CDR3 has 14 amino acids. The germline V and J ends were trimmed by 5 bases and 0 bases, with 11 bases remaining between them. The CDR3 loop is CASSRRGDSYEQYF. The CDR3 DNA, read in part, is TGTGCCAGCAGCCGCCGCGGGGACTCCTACGAG.

Details on this clone: The read finishes 3 residues shy of the CDR3 end, and the germline J gene is used to complete it. The chain is built from TRBV30 and TRBJ1-1; no firm D call. Germline CDR1 is GTSNPN and CDR2 is SVGIG (reference sequence). CDR3 size: 11 residues. The V gene lost 8 bases and the J gene lost 3 bases, with 10 bases spanning the gap. The sequenced part of the CDR3 DNA is TGTGCCACCAAGGTTGACACTGAA. Translating gives CATKVDTE. The whole CDR3 protein is CATKVDTEAFF.

Worth noting for this clone: The sequence runs out 3 residues before the end of the CDR3; the remainder is reconstructed from the germline J gene. V gene TRBV7-2 combines with J gene TRBJ2-1, with D possibly TRBD2 on 6 matching bases. V lost 10 bases, J lost 7 bases, and 17 bases lay in between. Germline CDR1 and CDR2: SGHTA and FQGNSA. The CDR3 consists of 13 residues. The part of the CDR3 DNA that was read is TGTGCCACCGGGGGTCGCACAGTAAATGAG. This translates into CATGGRTVNE. The whole CDR3 protein is CATGGRTVNEQFF.

With regard to this clone: The CDR3 end falls 3 residues outside the read, so it is completed with the germline J gene. The rearrangement joins TRBV14 to TRBJ2-5, with 10 bases fitting TRBD1. From germline, CDR1 is SGHDN and CDR2 FVKESK. The V gene end was trimmed by 3 bases and the J gene end by 4 bases; junction bases not matched to a gene: 2. The CDR3 covers 14 residues. Incomplete CDR3 DNA: TGTGCCAGCAGCCACAGGGACAGGGGAGAGACC. This encodes CASSHRDRGET. In full, the CDR3 is CASSHRDRGETQYF.